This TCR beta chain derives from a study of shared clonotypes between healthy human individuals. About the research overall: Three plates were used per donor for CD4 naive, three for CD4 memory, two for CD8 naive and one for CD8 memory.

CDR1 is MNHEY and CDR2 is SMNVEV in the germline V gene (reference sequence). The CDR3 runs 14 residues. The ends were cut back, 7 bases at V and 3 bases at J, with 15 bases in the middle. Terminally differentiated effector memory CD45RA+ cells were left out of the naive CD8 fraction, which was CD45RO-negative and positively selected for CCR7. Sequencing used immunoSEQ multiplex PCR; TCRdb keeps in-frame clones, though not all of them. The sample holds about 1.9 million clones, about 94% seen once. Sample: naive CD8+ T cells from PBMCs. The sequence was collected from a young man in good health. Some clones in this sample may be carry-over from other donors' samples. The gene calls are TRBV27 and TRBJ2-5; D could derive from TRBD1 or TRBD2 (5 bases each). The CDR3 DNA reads TGTGCCAGCAACCCCCTGGGACGGGAAGAGACCCAGTACTTC. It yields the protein CASNPLGREETQYF.